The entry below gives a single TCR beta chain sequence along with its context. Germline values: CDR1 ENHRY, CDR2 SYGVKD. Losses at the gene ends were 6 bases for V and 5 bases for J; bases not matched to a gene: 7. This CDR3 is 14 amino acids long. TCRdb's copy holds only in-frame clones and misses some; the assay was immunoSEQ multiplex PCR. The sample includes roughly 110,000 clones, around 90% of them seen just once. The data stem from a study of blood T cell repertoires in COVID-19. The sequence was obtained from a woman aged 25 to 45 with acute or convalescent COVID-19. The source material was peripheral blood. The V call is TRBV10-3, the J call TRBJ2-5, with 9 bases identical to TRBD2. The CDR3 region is CAIRGTSPLETQYF. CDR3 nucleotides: TGTGCCATCAGAGGGACTAGCCCTTTGGAGACCCAGTACTTC.